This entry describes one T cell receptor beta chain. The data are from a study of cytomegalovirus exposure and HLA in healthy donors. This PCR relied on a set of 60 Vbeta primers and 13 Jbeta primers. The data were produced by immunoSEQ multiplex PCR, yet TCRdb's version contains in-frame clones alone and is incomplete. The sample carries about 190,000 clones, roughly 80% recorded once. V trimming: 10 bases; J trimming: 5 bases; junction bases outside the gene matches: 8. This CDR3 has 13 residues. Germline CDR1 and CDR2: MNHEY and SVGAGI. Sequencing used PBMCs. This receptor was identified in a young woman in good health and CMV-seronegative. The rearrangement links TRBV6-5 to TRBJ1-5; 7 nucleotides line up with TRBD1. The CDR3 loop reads CATGQLTHQPQHF. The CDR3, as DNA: TGTGCCACGGGACAGCTTACACATCAGCCCCAGCATTTT.